This T cell receptor beta chain was sequenced in a study of shared clonotypes between healthy human individuals. Study outcomes and limitations: Few donors restricted represented genetic and exposure-history diversity.

Sequencing was performed with immunoSEQ multiplex PCR; in TCRdb, only in-frame clones are kept and a portion is missing. The sample lists 1.4 million or so clones; roughly 98.5% were seen once. Comments on this clone: Its cognate antigen is unknown.

This sequence was found in a man aged 25 to 40 in good health. Material for sequencing was naive CD4+ T cells sorted from blood. Documented subset: CD45RA+ positively selected.

As DNA, the CDR3 is TGTGCCAGCAGCGTAGGTTCGCGGCGGGAGTCTACAATAGAGCAGTTCTTC. It yields the protein CASSVGSRRESTIEQFF. The chain recombines TRBV9 with TRBJ2-1, with 7 positions matching TRBD2. Germline CDR1 is SGDLS and CDR2 is YYNGEE. Trimming at V came to 0 bases and at J to 10 bases, leaving 16 bases not matched to a gene. This CDR3 region has 17 residues.